The 25 T cell receptor beta chains below were found in one sample sequenced in a study of T cell repertoires in cytomegalovirus infection. TCRdb analysed the reads with MiXCR anew, one entry per CDR3 protein. The sample consists of 200,000 to 300,000 distinct CDR3 sequences, roughly 9% of them appearing once. The specimen was PBMCs. Receptor source: a human donor in good health (CMV status not recorded). Some clones in this sample may be carry-over from other donors' samples.

The rearrangement links TRBV5-1 to TRBJ1-2; TRBD1 is a possible D gene (5 bases). The CDR3 is 14 residues long. Germline V gene lookup returns CDR1 SGHRS and CDR2 YFSETQ. Trimming took 0 bases from V and 3 from J, leaving 9 bases between them. The CDR3 nucleotides are TGCGCCAGCAGCTTGGGCGGGACTGACTATGGCTACACCTTC. Amino acids: CASSLGGTDYGYTF.

The table lists this clonotype with many counts. The chain couples TRBV7-2 to TRBJ2-7; tentative D call: TRBD2 (6 bases). The CDR3 is made up of 17 amino acids. Germline CDR1 and CDR2: SGHTA and FQGNSA. V shed 1 base and J shed 5 bases, with 21 bases lying between them. The CDR3 DNA reads TGTGCCAGCAGCTTAGTCCCATTTGGGTCTAGCGTTGACGAGCAGTACTTC. This sequence encodes CASSLVPFGSSVDEQYF.

The J gene is TRBJ2-4, the V gene TRBV7-2; unclear D gene. The CDR3 covers 17 residues. V lost 3 bases, J lost 1 base, and 16 bases lay in between. The germline V gene has CDR1 SGHTA and CDR2 FQGNSA. The CDR3 region has the DNA TGTGCCAGCAGCTTCCACCTTACCCTAGGGGCCAAAAACATTCAGTACTTC. Protein sequence: CASSFHLTLGAKNIQYF.

This chain joins TRBV7-2 and TRBJ1-5, with a tentative D call TRBD1 (5 bases). This CDR3 comprises 15 residues. Germline V lookup: CDR1 SGHTA, CDR2 FQGNSA. V lost 4 bases to trimming and J lost 7 bases, with 17 bases between them. The CDR3 spells CASSSSGVWGQPQHF. In DNA form, the CDR3 reads TGTGCCAGCAGCTCGTCCGGGGTTTGGGGCCAGCCCCAGCATTTT.

This clonotype was counted ten times or more. CDR3 region: CASSQFILGRDQETQYF. CDR3 coding DNA: TGTGCCAGCAGCCAGTTCATCCTCGGCCGGGATCAAGAGACCCAGTACTTC. The chain couples TRBV11-3 to TRBJ2-5; TRBD2 is a possible D gene (5 bases). CDR1 is SGHNT, CDR2 YENEEA, per germline. The CDR3 runs to 17 residues. V was shortened by 5 bases and J by 2 bases, with 21 bases between the two germline ends.

This clonotype was counted ten times or more. This chain uses TRBV20-1 with TRBJ2-1, with TRBD2 identical over 8 bases. The V segment lost 6 bases and the J segment 0 bases; nucleotides outside the gene matches: 7. This CDR3 has 15 amino acids. Germline assignment: CDR1 DFQATT and CDR2 SNEGSKA (reference sequence). The CDR3 protein is CSASTSGSSYNEQFF. Written as DNA, the CDR3 is TGCAGTGCCTCAACCAGCGGGAGCTCCTACAATGAGCAGTTCTTC.

This clonotype has ten or more counts. V usage is TRBV7-4 and J usage is TRBJ2-7; D not resolved. In germline, CDR1 is SGHVT, CDR2 SQSDAQ. V lost 4 bases, J lost 0 bases, and 13 bases lay in between. This CDR3 region has 15 residues. The CDR3 coding sequence is TGTGCCAGCAGCTCCCGAAGGAAGAGCTCCTACGAGCAGTACTTC. Encoded protein: CASSSRRKSSYEQYF.

Many counts were recorded for this clonotype. V is TRBV6-1 and J is TRBJ1-5; 11 bases agree with TRBD1. This CDR3 has 19 amino acids. Germline-derived CDR1 and CDR2 are MNHNS and SASEGT. With V trimmed by 4 bases and J by 0 bases, 11 bases remained unmatched. This chain's CDR3 is CASSAMMGQGDYSNQPQHF. The CDR3 bases are TGTGCCAGCAGTGCAATGATGGGACAGGGGGATTATAGCAATCAGCCCCAGCATTTT.

The chain couples TRBV12-3 or TRBV12-4 to TRBJ1-5; no reliable D call. The CDR3 totals 14 residues. Trimming left V 3 bases short and J 0 bases short, with 6 bases between. The CDR3 spells CASSFAISNQPQHF. The CDR3 coding sequence is TGTGCCAGCAGTTTCGCAATTAGCAATCAGCCCCAGCATTTT.

This clonotype was counted between two and nine times. The rearrangement links TRBV15 to TRBJ2-2, with 9 bases that match TRBD1. Germline CDR1 LNHNV, CDR2 YYDKDF (reference sequence). The ends lost 9 bases at V and 1 base at J; junction bases unmatched: 3. The CDR3 totals 14 residues. The CDR3 DNA is TGTGCCACGCGACAGGGGGTGAACACCGGGGAGCTGTTTTTT. Its translation is CATRQGVNTGELFF.

The table lists this clonotype with many counts. The chain combines TRBV7-2 with TRBJ2-7, with D unresolved. Trimming took off 5 bases at V and 2 bases at J, with 10 bases between the two ends. The CDR3 totals 13 residues. Germline V lookup: CDR1 SGHTA, CDR2 FQGNSA. The CDR3 loop reads CASSATLTYEQYF. The CDR3 DNA is TGTGCCAGCAGCGCCACTCTTACCTACGAGCAGTACTTC.

Many counts were recorded for this clonotype. This sequence joins TRBV28 and TRBJ2-2; 7 bases match TRBD1. With 6 bases clipped from V and 10 bases from J, the junction kept 5 bases outside the gene matches. This CDR3 is built from 12 residues. Germline loops: CDR1 MDHEN, CDR2 SYDVKM. The CDR3 DNA follows: TGTGCCAGCAGGCCACAGGGGCTGGAGCTGTTTTTT. This encodes CASRPQGLELFF.

This clonotype has a count of ten or more. The chain joins TRBV4-3 to TRBJ1-1; no definite D call. The CDR3 runs to 17 residues. V was pared by 2 bases and J by 0 bases, with 16 bases between. CDR1 is LGHNA, CDR2 YSLEER, per germline. The CDR3 protein is CASSQYRLVGVNTEAFF. In DNA, the CDR3 is TGCGCCAGCAGCCAATACCGCCTTGTGGGTGTGAACACTGAAGCTTTCTTT.

Worth noting for this clonotype: A much larger clone lies a single base off, so this may be a read error. The genes are TRBV7-2 and TRBJ2-5; D is ambiguous. Per germline, CDR1 SGHTA and CDR2 FQGNSA. V was pared by 2 bases and J by 0 bases, with 10 bases between. This CDR3 is 15 amino acids long. This CDR3 reads CTSSLHRTDQETQYF. CDR3 nucleotides: TGTACCAGCAGCTTACACCGGACGGACCAAGAGACCCAGTACTTC.

The J gene is TRBJ1-1, the V gene TRBV18; D is unresolved. The CDR3 sequence is 16 residues long. CDR1 is KGHSH, CDR2 LQKENI, per germline. V was shortened by 0 bases and J by 1 base, with 12 bases between the two germline ends. The CDR3 bases are TGTGCCAGCTCACCACCCATGGGCACCCGGAACACTGAAGCTTTCTTT. This sequence encodes CASSPPMGTRNTEAFF.

In its sample, this clonotype was seen many times. V gene TRBV7-2 combines with J gene TRBJ2-5; D may be TRBD2 (5 bases). The CDR3 has 13 amino acids. Trimming removed 7 bases from V and 4 bases from J, with 13 bases in between. From germline, CDR1 is SGHTA and CDR2 FQGNSA. This CDR3 is CASTANRGETQYF. CDR3 DNA sequence: TGTGCCAGCACCGCGAATCGGGGAGAGACCCAGTACTTC.

This clonotype showed up just a few times. This chain joins TRBV2 and TRBJ2-2; 7 bases line up with TRBD1. J lost 3 bases, V lost 6 bases, and 7 bases had no gene match. The CDR3 loop spans 15 amino acids. In germline, CDR1 is SNHLY, CDR2 FYNNEI. The CDR3 nucleotides read TGTGCCAGCAGACCCACAGGGGCCGACACCGGGGAGCTGTTTTTT. This codes for CASRPTGADTGELFF. Full variable domain (outside the CDR3, taken from reference TRBV2 and TRBJ2-2): EPEVTQTPSHQVTQMGQEVILRCVPISNHLYFYWYRQILGQKVEFLVSFYNNEISEKSEIFDDQFSVERPDGSNFTLKIRSTKLEDSAMYFCASRPTGADTGELFFGEGSRLTVL.

This clonotype was recorded at least ten times. The chain couples TRBV29-1 to TRBJ1-5, with D maybe TRBD1 (5 bases). The germline V gene encodes CDR1 SQVTM and CDR2 ANQGSEA. The V end was cut by 0 bases, the J end by 11 bases, with 14 bases between. The CDR3 consists of 13 residues. The CDR3 DNA reads as TGCAGCGTTGAAGATCCAGGGCAGCTTTCCCAGCATTTT. It translates to CSVEDPGQLSQHF.

This clonotype has at least ten counts. This rearrangement joins TRBV20-1 to TRBJ2-7; 15 nucleotides align to TRBD2. This CDR3 is built from 16 residues. CDR1 DFQATT and CDR2 SNEGSKA come from the germline V gene (reference sequence). V shed 1 base and J 3 bases; nucleotides not matched to a gene: 4. CDR3 bases: TGCAGTGCTAGAGGGACTAGCGGGAGGGCGGGCTACGAGCAGTACTTC. Protein: CSARGTSGRAGYEQYF.

In its sample, this clonotype was seen many times. The chain links TRBV7-8 to TRBJ2-7; 13 bases match TRBD2. The V gene end was trimmed by 7 bases and the J gene end by 0 bases; junction bases not matched to a gene: 9. Germline V CDR1 and CDR2: SGHVS, FQNEAQ. The CDR3 runs to 17 residues. The CDR3 DNA reads as TGTGCCAGCACCCGGACTAGCGGGAGTGGGAGCTCCTACGAGCAGTACTTC. Translated, it gives CASTRTSGSGSSYEQYF.

This clonotype showed up many times. The CDR3 loop is CASSVDSYSNQPQHF. Written as DNA, the CDR3 is TGTGCCAGCAGCGTGGACAGCTATAGCAATCAGCCCCAGCATTTT. This chain connects TRBV7-2 to TRBJ1-5, with D tentatively TRBD1 (6 bases). The CDR3 totals 15 residues. The germline gives CDR1 SGHTA, CDR2 FQGNSA. Trimming cost V 5 bases and J 0 bases, with 11 bases left between them.

This clonotype was seen many times. The rearrangement links TRBV7-9 to TRBJ1-1; D not certain. The V end lost 5 bases, the J end lost 6 bases, and 10 bases lay between the germline ends. CDR3 size: 12 residues. The germline CDR1 and CDR2 sequences are SEHNR and FQNEAQ (reference sequence). CDR3 sequence reads: CASSPPSAEAFF. CDR3 DNA sequence: TGTGCCAGCAGCCCCCCCAGTGCTGAAGCTTTCTTT.

This clonotype was seen repeatedly, ten times or more. V usage is TRBV14 and J usage is TRBJ2-1, with 7 bases identical to TRBD2. Germline-derived CDR1 and CDR2 are SGHDN and FVKESK. The J segment lost 6 bases and the V segment lost 4 bases, leaving 12 bases of the junction unmatched. The CDR3 is made up of 16 amino acids. In DNA, the CDR3 is TGTGCCAGCAGCCGCCCTCTCGCGGGAGAGGTCAATGAGCAGTTCTTC. It translates to CASSRPLAGEVNEQFF.

The chain couples TRBV9 to TRBJ2-3; 7 bases match TRBD2. CDR3 size: 14 residues. Germline lookup yields CDR1 SGDLS and CDR2 YYNGEE. J lost 0 bases, V lost 6 bases, and 4 bases had no gene match. The CDR3 region has the DNA TGTGCCAGCACCCGGACTAGTAGCACAGATACGCAGTATTTT. Residues: CASTRTSSTDTQYF.

This clonotype was seen many times. The rearrangement uses TRBV7-2 and TRBJ2-3; D unresolved. The CDR3 has 11 residues. Trimming took off 5 bases at V and 6 bases at J, with 6 bases between the two ends. The V gene's germline CDR1 is SGHTA and CDR2 FQGNSA. DNA of the CDR3: TGTGCCAGCAGCCCTAGGGATACGCAGTATTTT. This codes for CASSPRDTQYF.